These 11 T cell receptor beta chains were all obtained from the same sample, sequenced in a study of early T cells in non-severe SARS-CoV-2 infection. TCRdb reprocessed the 5' RACE reads with MiXCR, giving one entry per CDR3 protein. Of 30,000 to 45,000 distinct CDR3 sequences in the sample, around 5% are singletons; the top ten hold 25% to 30%. Sequencing was done on a sample of whole blood. The origin of the receptors is an adult who was a healthcare worker with PCR-confirmed SARS-CoV-2 infection or an uninfected control (not recorded which).

This clonotype was recorded a few times. DNA of the CDR3: TGTGCCAGCAGCTCCCCGGGACACTCTGGAAACACCATATATTTT. Translated: CASSSPGHSGNTIYF. The chain joins TRBV9 to TRBJ1-3, with D perhaps matching TRBD1 (6 bases). CDR3 length: 15 amino acids. V lost 4 bases and J 0 bases, leaving 11 bases between the germline ends. Germline V lookup: CDR1 SGDLS, CDR2 YYNGEE.

This clonotype was counted ten times or more. The chain has TRBV11-3 and TRBJ2-3; TRBD2 matches 8 bases. The germline gives CDR1 SGHNT, CDR2 YENEEA. The trim removed 5 bases at V and 4 bases at J, leaving 5 bases unmatched. The CDR3 runs to 14 residues. The CDR3 DNA reads TGTGCCAGCAGCCCAGGACTAGCCGCAGATACGCAGTATTTT. Protein product: CASSPGLAADTQYF.

The chain carries TRBV20-1 and TRBJ2-7; D is unclear. V dropped 1 base and J dropped 2 bases, with 9 bases sitting between them. The CDR3 loop spans 13 amino acids. Germline CDR1 is DFQATT and CDR2 is SNEGSKA (reference sequence). The CDR3 reads CSARVQITYEQYF. Here the CDR3 DNA reads TGCAGTGCTAGAGTGCAGATCACCTACGAGCAGTACTTC.

This clonotype was counted ten times or more. The chain combines TRBV5-4 with TRBJ2-1, with D maybe TRBD1 (6 bases). The CDR3 length is 14 residues. V shed 6 bases and J shed 14 bases, with 24 bases lying between them. Per germline, CDR1 SGHNT and CDR2 YYREEE (reference sequence). The CDR3 DNA reads TGTGCCAGCAACGACATAAAGACAGGAGAGTCTGAGTTCTTC. Its translation: CASNDIKTGESEFF.

Many counts were recorded for this clonotype. This chain joins TRBV12-3 or TRBV12-4 and TRBJ1-2; D unresolved. Trimming took off 6 bases at V and 4 bases at J, with 9 bases between the two ends. This CDR3 spans 12 amino acids. The CDR3, as DNA: TGTGCCAGCAGCCTTGGGAGCTATGGCTACACCTTC. Protein product: CASSLGSYGYTF.

This clonotype was seen at least ten times. The chain links TRBV6-6 to TRBJ2-7; 10 bases map to TRBD1. CDR3 length: 16 amino acids. Germline CDR1 is MNHNY and CDR2 is SVGAGI (reference sequence). V gave up 0 bases and J gave up 0 bases; unmatched junction bases: 2. The CDR3 is CASSYSGTGDSYEQYF. As DNA, the CDR3 is TGTGCCAGCAGTTACTCCGGGACAGGGGACTCCTACGAGCAGTACTTC.

This clonotype was recorded many times. This chain connects TRBV7-2 to TRBJ1-5; D is unresolved. Germline assignment: CDR1 SGHTA and CDR2 FQGNSA. The CDR3 totals 17 residues. With 5 bases removed from V and 2 bases from J, the gap between germline ends came to 19 bases. The DNA of the CDR3 is TGTGCCAGCAGCCCCAGAGGTGCGGGCGGAGGCAATCAGCCCCAGCATTTT. This encodes CASSPRGAGGGNQPQHF.

The CDR3 DNA sequence: TGTGCCAGCAGTGACCACAGGTGGAGGAACACTGAAGCTTTCTTT. Translated: CASSDHRWRNTEAFF. The chain has TRBV25-1 and TRBJ1-1; tentatively, D is TRBD1 (5 bases). Trimming stripped 3 bases from V and 1 base from J, with 12 bases between. Germline V CDR1 and CDR2: MGHDK, SYGVNS. This CDR3 spans 15 amino acids.

The chain joins TRBV7-9 to TRBJ1-1, with unresolved D. Trimming cost V 0 bases and J 0 bases, with 14 bases left between them. The CDR3 length is 17 residues. In germline, CDR1 is SEHNR, CDR2 FQNEAQ (reference sequence). CDR3 amino acids: CASSLAGSSTMNTEAFF. CDR3 bases: TGTGCCAGCAGCTTAGCGGGGTCATCAACAATGAACACTGAAGCTTTCTTT.

CDR3 sequence reads: CASSLGTGGYEQFF. The CDR3 bases are TGCGCCAGCAGCCTTGGGACTGGCGGGTATGAGCAGTTCTTC. The genes are TRBV4-1 and TRBJ2-1; possible D gene TRBD2, 6 bases. The germline V and J ends were trimmed by 4 bases and 8 bases, with 15 bases remaining between them. Germline CDR1 MGHRA, CDR2 YSYEKL. This CDR3 has 14 amino acids.

At least ten counts were recorded for this clonotype. The chain joins TRBV7-6 to TRBJ1-2; D not resolved. The CDR3 consists of 12 residues. V was cut by 5 bases and J by 8 bases, with 12 bases left in between. Germline V gene data show CDR1 as SGHVS and CDR2 as FNYEAQ. CDR3 sequence reads: CASSPYVGGYTF. The CDR3 DNA sequence: TGTGCCAGCAGCCCTTATGTGGGAGGCTACACCTTC.